This T cell receptor (beta chain) was sequenced during a study of shared clonotypes between healthy human individuals. Study background: Plates per donor: three CD4 naive, three CD4 memory, two CD8 naive, one CD8 memory. Study results and limitations: Memory subsets had estimated richness that was generally smaller than that of naive subsets. Sequencing depth was a factor that was expected to affect clonotype sharing among donors.

Naive CD8 cells lacked CD45RO and underwent positive selection for CCR7, leaving out terminally differentiated effector memory CD45RA+ cells. None of the donors, who were healthy HIV-negative adults, had recently had acute infections or vaccinations. Data came from immunoSEQ multiplex PCR; TCRdb stores just in-frame clones and leaves some out. This table has some 1,900,000 clones, roughly 94% appearing once. The germline CDR1 and CDR2 sequences are LGHNA and YSLEER. Trimming cost V 3 bases and J 3 bases, with 15 bases left between them. The CDR3 is 15 residues long. This clone has only one observation. What it recognizes is unknown.

The chain couples TRBV4-3 to TRBJ2-7, with no clear D. The origin of this receptor is a man aged 18 to 29 in good health. Sequenced input: naive CD8+ T cells sorted from blood. The CDR3 DNA follows: TGCGCCAGCAGCCAGGATGCCTCCGCAGGCTACGAGCAGTACTTC. This gives the protein CASSQDASAGYEQYF.